The 26 T cell receptor beta chains given below trace back to one sample, sequenced in a study of T cell repertoires in cytomegalovirus infection. TCRdb re-analysed the reads in MiXCR, keeping a single row per CDR3 protein. The sample carries some 220,000 distinct CDR3 sequences, approximately 7% recorded once. The sequenced sample was PBMCs. These receptors all stem from a human donor in good health (CMV status not recorded). Some clones in this sample may be carry-over from other donors' samples.

V gene TRBV7-3 combines with J gene TRBJ2-3, with D unresolved. The CDR3 runs to 13 residues. V was pared by 0 bases and J by 8 bases, with 9 bases between. From germline, CDR1 is SGHTA and CDR2 FQGTGA. The CDR3 sequence: CASSLTSEATQYF. CDR3 bases: TGTGCCAGCAGCTTAACCAGTGAGGCTACGCAGTATTTT.

This clonotype has at least ten counts. The chain employs TRBV7-9 and TRBJ2-7, with a possible D match to TRBD2 (6 bases). The CDR3 spans 16 residues. CDR1 is SEHNR, CDR2 FQNEAQ, per germline (reference sequence). V shed 7 bases and J shed 7 bases, with 26 bases lying between them. DNA for the CDR3: TGTGCCAGCACCCATGATGAGCGGGCCGAGAGGGGAGAGCAGTACTTC. This encodes CASTHDERAERGEQYF.

This clonotype was observed at least ten times. The chain carries TRBV5-1 and TRBJ1-4; D call uncertain. This CDR3 is built from 14 residues. V gave up 3 bases and J gave up 2 bases, with 8 bases separating them. Per the germline V gene, CDR1 is SGHRS and CDR2 is YFSETQ. For the CDR3, the DNA is TGCGCCAGCAGCTGGACGGCTACTAATGAAAAACTGTTTTTT. Encoded protein: CASSWTATNEKLFF.

Ten or more counts support this clonotype. The chain couples TRBV6-6 to TRBJ2-7; 7 nucleotides align to TRBD1. Germline V gene data show CDR1 as MNHNY and CDR2 as SVGAGI (reference sequence). The CDR3 length is 15 residues. After removal of 0 bases from V and 4 bases from J, the junction contained 6 bases not matched to a gene. The CDR3 here is CASSYSRGGGYEQYF. CDR3 coding DNA: TGTGCCAGCAGTTACTCGCGAGGGGGCGGGTACGAGCAGTACTTC.

This clonotype has ten or more counts. The chain couples TRBV2 to TRBJ2-1, with 9 bases lining up with TRBD1. The CDR3 spans 11 residues. The V and J ends lost 11 bases and 6 bases, in that order; junction bases with no gene match: 2. The germline V gene has CDR1 SNHLY and CDR2 FYNNEI. The CDR3 loop is CAVTGGNEQFF. Here the CDR3 DNA reads TGTGCCGTGACAGGGGGCAATGAGCAGTTCTTC.

J is TRBJ2-5 and V is TRBV28, with 8 bases identical to TRBD1. Germline-derived CDR1 and CDR2 are MDHEN and SYDVKM. The CDR3 spans 15 residues. V trimming: 5 bases; J trimming: 2 bases; junction bases outside the gene matches: 7. The CDR3 DNA reads as TGTGCCAGCAGTCACCCTGACAGGGGACAAGAGACCCAGTACTTC. The encoded protein is CASSHPDRGQETQYF.

This clonotype has ten or more counts. The chain joins TRBV29-1 to TRBJ2-5; 12 nucleotides line up with TRBD2. Germline trimming cut 5 bases from V and 5 bases from J; bases unmatched to any gene: 0. CDR3 length: 12 amino acids. In germline, CDR1 is SQVTM, CDR2 ANQGSEA. The CDR3 bases are TGCAGCGTTCTAGCGGGGGGGGAGACCCAGTACTTC. It yields the protein CSVLAGGETQYF.

This clonotype was seen a few times. One junction end disagrees with the germline gene, perhaps due to a read error. This chain connects TRBV29-1 to TRBJ2-5, with unresolved D. This CDR3 contains 11 residues. The germline gives CDR1 SQVTM, CDR2 ANQGSEA. The CDR3 bases are TGCAGCGTTGAAGCGCCGGGCCGAATAGACTTC. Translation gives CSVEAPGRIDF. The whole variable domain, remainder taken from reference TRBV29-1 and TRBJ2-5, is SAVISQKPSRDICQRGTSLTIQCQVDSQVTMMFWYRQQPGQSLTLIATANQGSEATYESGFVIDKFPISRPNLTFSTLTVSNMSPEDSSIYLCSVEAPGRIDFGPGTRLLVL.

At least ten counts were recorded for this clonotype. The genes are TRBV25-1 and TRBJ2-5; D remains ambiguous. Germline assignment: CDR1 MGHDK and CDR2 SYGVNS. The CDR3 spans 13 residues. V lost 8 bases and J lost 0, with 10 bases in between. The CDR3 sequence: CASEQRYQETQYF. CDR3 sequence (DNA): TGTGCCAGCGAGCAACGGTACCAAGAGACCCAGTACTTC.

This clonotype showed up many times. CDR3 DNA: TGTGCCAGCAGCTTAGCTAGACAGACCTATGGCTACACCTTC. This sequence encodes CASSLARQTYGYTF. The gene calls are TRBV7-2 and TRBJ1-2; possibly TRBD1 for D (5 bases). This CDR3 is built from 14 residues. Trimming cost V 0 bases and J 4 bases, with 9 bases left between them. Germline values: CDR1 SGHTA, CDR2 FQGNSA.

This clonotype was observed at least ten times. The chain links TRBV6-2 or TRBV6-3 to TRBJ2-5; no clear D gene. Germline lookup yields CDR1 MNHEY and CDR2 SVGEGT. Trimming removed 0 bases at V and 4 bases at J, with 9 bases between. The CDR3 runs to 14 residues. The CDR3 spells CASSYSGFAETQYF. CDR3 nucleotide sequence: TGTGCCAGCAGTTACTCGGGGTTTGCAGAGACCCAGTACTTC.

This clonotype occurred many times. The chain links TRBV29-1 to TRBJ2-1; no firm D call. The CDR3 is 14 amino acids. Trimming cost V 7 bases and J 3 bases, with 16 bases left between them. The germline V gene encodes CDR1 SQVTM and CDR2 ANQGSEA. The CDR3 DNA follows: TGCAGCGCTGGGGTCGGATTAGACTACAATGAGCAGTTCTTC. Amino acid sequence: CSAGVGLDYNEQFF.

This sequence joins TRBV20-1 and TRBJ2-3; D is uncertain. The CDR3 spans 11 residues. CDR1 and CDR2 (germline): DFQATT, SNEGSKA (reference sequence). The V gene lost 6 bases and the J gene lost 5 bases, with 9 bases spanning the gap. The CDR3 sequence: CSARVGDTQYF. The CDR3 nucleotides are TGCAGTGCACGGGTGGGAGATACGCAGTATTTT.

There are many counts of this clonotype. The CDR3 loop reads CASSLGTSGTNTGELFF. In DNA, the CDR3 is TGTGCCAGCAGCTTGGGGACTAGCGGAACGAACACCGGGGAGCTGTTTTTT. The V and J genes are TRBV5-5 and TRBJ2-2, with 10 bases lining up with TRBD2. CDR1 is SGHKS and CDR2 is YYEKEE in the germline V gene (reference sequence). Losses at the gene ends were 0 bases for V and 0 bases for J; bases not matched to a gene: 2. This CDR3 is built from 17 residues.

As for this clonotype: A read error is possible here, since a much larger clone lies one base away. The rearrangement uses TRBV7-9 and TRBJ1-1; a possible D gene is TRBD1 (5 bases). In germline, CDR1 is SEHNR, CDR2 FQNEAQ (reference sequence). CDR3 size: 11 residues. The CDR3 protein is CAIKGSSEAFF. CDR3 bases: TGTGCGATTAAGGGGAGCTCTGAAGCTTTCTTT.

This clonotype occurred many times. The CDR3 loop reads CASSLESRGLPHVDTQYF. CDR3 DNA sequence: TGTGCCAGCAGCTTAGAGTCGCGGGGACTGCCTCATGTGGATACGCAGTATTTT. This rearrangement joins TRBV7-2 to TRBJ2-3; maybe TRBD2 (6 bases). Germline lookup yields CDR1 SGHTA and CDR2 FQGNSA. This CDR3 region has 18 residues. V dropped 1 base and J dropped 6 bases, with 23 bases sitting between them.

This clonotype was seen many times. The rearrangement links TRBV29-1 to TRBJ2-7; 7 nucleotides agree with TRBD2. CDR3 length: 12 residues. The V gene's germline CDR1 is SQVTM and CDR2 ANQGSEA. V shed 6 bases, J shed 3 bases, and the junction held 5 bases outside the gene matches. CDR3: CSVGGSYYEQYF. CDR3 nucleotide sequence: TGCAGCGTCGGGGGGTCTTACTACGAGCAGTACTTC.

CDR3 sequence reads: CSAQGQGARDEAFF. CDR3 DNA: TGCAGTGCTCAGGGACAGGGGGCGCGAGATGAAGCTTTCTTT. V gene TRBV20-1 combines with J gene TRBJ1-1, with 12 nucleotides matching TRBD1. This CDR3 is 14 amino acids long. V was pared by 5 bases and J by 7 bases, with 8 bases of the junction left unmatched. Germline assignment: CDR1 DFQATT and CDR2 SNEGSKA (reference sequence).

This clonotype was detected only a few times. The gene calls are TRBV19 and TRBJ2-1; possibly TRBD1 or TRBD2 for D (5 bases each). CDR3 length: 17 amino acids. Between the trimmed V and J ends, which lost 3 bases and 5 bases, there was a span of 20 bases. Per the germline V gene, CDR1 is LNHDA and CDR2 is SQIVND (reference sequence). CDR3 loop: CASSMSGAYLNDNEQFF. The DNA of the CDR3 is TGTGCCAGTAGTATGTCCGGGGCCTACTTGAATGACAATGAGCAGTTCTTC.

The chain combines TRBV9 with TRBJ1-1; D unclear. This CDR3 has 15 residues. With 5 bases removed from V and 1 base from J, the gap between germline ends came to 15 bases. CDR1 SGDLS and CDR2 YYNGEE come from the germline V gene. The CDR3 reads CASSPLLAQNTEAFF. In DNA form, the CDR3 reads TGTGCCAGCAGTCCCCTCCTAGCGCAGAACACTGAAGCTTTCTTT.

This clonotype occurred many times. The CDR3 DNA reads TGTGCCAGCAACCCCACGACCGGGGGGCAAGAGACCCAGTACTTC. It yields the protein CASNPTTGGQETQYF. The chain uses TRBV28 and TRBJ2-5; 7 nucleotides agree with TRBD2. This CDR3 region has 15 residues. Per the germline V gene, CDR1 is MDHEN and CDR2 is SYDVKM. The V gene end was trimmed by 7 bases and the J gene end by 2 bases; junction bases not matched to a gene: 10.

There are many counts of this clonotype. The genes are TRBV7-2 and TRBJ2-2; 9 positions agree with TRBD2. The CDR3 totals 15 residues. From germline, CDR1 is SGHTA and CDR2 FQGNSA. The V and J ends lost 5 bases and 5 bases, in that order; junction bases with no gene match: 6. For the CDR3, the DNA is TGTGCCAGCAGCCTGCGGGGGGGCTGGACCGGGGAGCTGTTTTTT. Its translation: CASSLRGGWTGELFF.

This clonotype was recorded at least ten times. A read error may explain this, as a much larger clone is one base away. The V gene is TRBV28, the J gene TRBJ1-6; no firm D call. There are 13 residues in the CDR3. Trimming removed 2 bases from V and 8 bases from J, with 7 bases in between. The germline V gene has CDR1 MDHEN and CDR2 SYDVKM. The CDR3 nucleotides are TGTGCCAGCAGTTTAAAAAGGGATTCACCCCTCCACTTT. Residues: CASSLKRDSPLHF.

This clonotype came up many times. The chain uses TRBV6-2 or TRBV6-3 and TRBJ1-1, with unresolved D. V shed 2 bases and J shed 1 base, with 14 bases lying between them. Germline V gene sequence: CDR1 MNHEY, CDR2 SVGEGT. The CDR3 extends over 16 amino acids. CDR3 in DNA: TGTGCCAGCAGTTACGAGGTAGGCAGATGGAACACTGAAGCTTTCTTT. It specifies CASSYEVGRWNTEAFF.

This clonotype was counted ten times or more. The chain joins TRBV12-3 or TRBV12-4 to TRBJ1-1, with a weak D call TRBD1 (6 bases). The CDR3 covers 13 residues. Trimming removed 6 bases from V and 11 bases from J, with 19 bases in between. This chain's CDR3 is CASRATRGWGAFF. DNA for the CDR3: TGTGCCAGCAGGGCCACAAGGGGGTGGGGGGCTTTCTTT.

The chain is built from TRBV20-1 and TRBJ1-1, with D unresolved. Deletions cut 1 base from V and 6 bases from J, with 18 bases between. The CDR3 contains 15 residues. Germline loops: CDR1 DFQATT, CDR2 SNEGSKA (reference sequence). The CDR3 protein is CSARAPGAGWSEAFF. The CDR3 DNA reads as TGCAGTGCTAGAGCCCCGGGTGCAGGATGGTCTGAAGCTTTCTTT.